These 28 T cell receptor beta chains came from one sample sequenced in a study of cytotoxic CD8 clonotypes in ibrutinib-treated CLL. TCRdb keeps only in-frame clones here, not all; method: immunoSEQ multiplex PCR. The table lists roughly 150,000 clones, 81% of them singletons. Here the sequenced sample was PBMCs, taken after 12 months of ibrutinib treatment. The receptors here all came from a human donor with chronic lymphocytic leukemia.

Comments on this clone: The junction shows a germline mismatch at one end, possibly a read error. The rearrangement joins TRBV5-1 to TRBJ2-6; 9 positions agree with TRBD1. This CDR3 is 15 amino acids long. From germline, CDR1 is SGHRS and CDR2 YFSETQ. DNA for the CDR3: TGCGCCAGCAGCATCTTACCGGGACAGGGACGCCCCTCGGATTTC. Protein product: CASSILPGQGRPSDF.

The chain is built from TRBV19 and TRBJ2-1; D uncertain. CDR3 length: 14 amino acids. Trimming cost V 7 bases and J 2 bases, with 12 bases left between them. CDR1 and CDR2 from the germline V gene are LNHDA and SQIVND (reference sequence). CDR3 nucleotide sequence: TGTGCCAGTAAGAGGCAGGATGCCTACAATGAGCAGTTCTTC. Translating gives CASKRQDAYNEQFF.

J is TRBJ2-1 and V is TRBV5-8; either TRBD1 or TRBD2 may supply D (5 bases each). Germline CDR1 and CDR2: SGHTS and YDEGEE. Trimming took off 6 bases at V and 5 bases at J, with 9 bases between the two ends. The CDR3 has 12 amino acids. DNA for the CDR3: TGTGCCAGCACCATGGGGGACAATGAGCAGTTCTTC. It encodes CASTMGDNEQFF.

The V and J genes are TRBV11-3 and TRBJ2-2, with TRBD2 as a possible D gene (6 bases). Trimming removed 7 bases from V and 2 bases from J, with 11 bases in between. CDR3 size: 14 residues. Germline CDR1 and CDR2: SGHNT and YENEEA. The CDR3 here is CASTLGLNTGELFF. The CDR3 coding sequence is TGTGCCAGCACCCTGGGACTCAACACCGGGGAGCTGTTTTTT.

The gene calls are TRBV30 and TRBJ1-4; D possibly corresponds to TRBD1 (6 bases). CDR3 length: 18 residues. Looked up from germline, CDR1 is GTSNPN and CDR2 is SVGIG (reference sequence). Trimming shortened V by 0 bases and J by 3 bases, and 20 bases separated the two germline ends. The CDR3 spells CAWSVRGRGGWSNEKLFF. The CDR3 nucleotides are TGTGCCTGGAGTGTACGGGGGCGCGGTGGTTGGTCTAATGAAAAACTGTTTTTT.

The chain uses TRBV2 and TRBJ1-6, with 11 positions matching TRBD1. V shed 8 bases and J 4 bases; nucleotides not matched to a gene: 10. This CDR3 is 17 amino acids long. The germline V gene has CDR1 SNHLY and CDR2 FYNNEI. Written as DNA, the CDR3 is TGTGCCAGCGCCTACCGGGACAGGGGGTCTTATAATTCACCCCTCCACTTT. Translation: CASAYRDRGSYNSPLHF.

This clone was observed a few times. The chain employs TRBV19 and TRBJ1-4; possible D gene TRBD1, 6 bases. Looked up from germline, CDR1 is LNHDA and CDR2 is SQIVND (reference sequence). V lost 7 bases and J 1 base, leaving 13 bases between the germline ends. The CDR3 extends over 15 amino acids. CDR3 sequence reads: CASTQGLGTNEKLFF. The DNA of the CDR3 is TGTGCCAGTACCCAGGGGCTGGGAACTAATGAAAAACTGTTTTTT.

This chain uses TRBV29-1 with TRBJ1-1; D may be TRBD1 (5 bases). Germline CDR1 and CDR2: SQVTM and ANQGSEA. V shed 4 bases and J shed 2 bases, with 11 bases lying between them. This CDR3 has 13 residues. The chain's CDR3 is CSVGSGQNTEAFF. DNA for the CDR3: TGCAGCGTTGGATCGGGGCAAAACACTGAAGCTTTCTTT.

J is TRBJ2-3 and V is TRBV19; D is unresolved. Deletions cut 2 bases from V and 4 bases from J, with 13 bases between. The CDR3 length is 15 residues. In germline, CDR1 is LNHDA, CDR2 SQIVND (reference sequence). The CDR3 sequence: CASSIRWLRPDTQYF. CDR3 nucleotide sequence: TGTGCCAGTAGTATACGATGGCTAAGGCCAGATACGCAGTATTTT.

The chain employs TRBV29-1 and TRBJ2-1, with D perhaps being TRBD1 or TRBD2 (5 bases each). The CDR3 is 15 amino acids. Trimming cost V 7 bases and J 0 bases, with 16 bases left between them. Germline-derived CDR1 and CDR2 are SQVTM and ANQGSEA. Here the CDR3 reads CSAPEGYGSYNEQFF. CDR3 nucleotides: TGCAGCGCTCCCGAGGGGTACGGCTCCTACAATGAGCAGTTCTTC.

V and J are TRBV28 and TRBJ1-5; 7 bases line up with TRBD1. Germline-derived CDR1 and CDR2 are MDHEN and SYDVKM. The CDR3 totals 14 residues. The V and J ends lost 8 bases and 3 bases, in that order; junction bases with no gene match: 7. CDR3 amino acids: CASGGGQNNQPQHF. CDR3 DNA sequence: TGTGCCAGCGGGGGGGGACAGAACAATCAGCCCCAGCATTTT.

Here the CDR3 DNA reads TGTGCCAGCTCACCAGGGCTCCCGGGGGTAACTGAAGCTTTCTTT. Protein product: CASSPGLPGVTEAFF. The chain links TRBV18 to TRBJ1-1, with D perhaps matching TRBD1 (5 bases). CDR3 length: 15 amino acids. Germline loops: CDR1 KGHSH, CDR2 LQKENI. V shed 2 bases and J shed 5 bases, with 15 bases lying between them.

The V and J genes are TRBV7-8 and TRBJ1-4, with TRBD1 as a possible D gene (6 bases). With 2 bases removed from V and 5 bases from J, the gap between germline ends came to 9 bases. Germline V gives CDR1 SGHVS, CDR2 FQNEAQ. The CDR3 spans 14 residues. CDR3 nucleotide sequence: TGTGCCAGCAGCTTAATGGGGGCAAATGAAAAACTGTTTTTT. Encoded protein: CASSLMGANEKLFF.

This clone occurred a few times. The gene calls are TRBV4-1 and TRBJ1-4; a possible D gene is TRBD1 (5 bases). V dropped 0 bases and J dropped 3 bases, with 11 bases sitting between them. The CDR3 has 16 residues. Germline V CDR1 and CDR2: MGHRA, YSYEKL. CDR3 sequence reads: CASSQEGGVANEKLFF. The CDR3 nucleotides read TGCGCCAGCAGCCAAGAGGGGGGGGTGGCTAATGAAAAACTGTTTTTT.

This clone showed up just once. V gene TRBV5-1 combines with J gene TRBJ1-5, with unresolved D. The CDR3 covers 14 residues. CDR1 and CDR2 (germline): SGHRS, YFSETQ. V was pared by 4 bases and J by 3 bases, with 11 bases between. The CDR3 DNA follows: TGCGCCAGCAGCCCAGACGCGAACAATCAGCCCCAGCATTTT. Its protein is CASSPDANNQPQHF.

As regards this clone: At one end the junction does not follow the germline gene, possibly because of a read error. The gene calls are TRBV7-7 and TRBJ2-5; no firm D call. CDR1 is SSHAT, CDR2 FNYEAQ, per germline (reference sequence). This CDR3 has 13 residues. The CDR3 protein is CASSLESLGTQYF. Written as DNA, the CDR3 is TGTGCTAGCAGCTTAGAAAGTTTGGGGACCCAGTACTTC.

The V call is TRBV27, the J call TRBJ2-3; D may be TRBD2 (5 bases). CDR1 is MNHEY, CDR2 SMNVEV, per germline (reference sequence). The CDR3 is 17 residues long. Trimming took off 4 bases at V and 4 bases at J, with 21 bases between the two ends. The CDR3 nucleotides read TGTGCCAGCAGTTCGGCCGGGATAGCGTTGGGCGCAGATACGCAGTATTTT. Amino acid sequence: CASSSAGIALGADTQYF.

This chain joins TRBV27 and TRBJ2-7; the D call may be TRBD1 or TRBD2 (6 bases each). Germline V gene lookup returns CDR1 MNHEY and CDR2 SMNVEV (reference sequence). CDR3 length: 16 residues. The V end lost 4 bases, the J end lost 2 bases, and 18 bases lay between the germline ends. This chain's CDR3 is CASSYGGPWATYEQYF. The CDR3 region has the DNA TGTGCCAGCAGTTACGGGGGCCCATGGGCTACCTACGAGCAGTACTTC.

The CDR3 here is CASSLRQGGFGYTF. In DNA form, the CDR3 reads TGTGCCAGCAGCTTACGACAGGGGGGATTTGGCTACACCTTC. The chain uses TRBV11-2 and TRBJ1-2; 9 bases agree with TRBD1. V lost 2 bases and J lost 7; bases outside the gene matches: 5. This CDR3 has 14 residues. Looked up from germline, CDR1 is SGHAT and CDR2 is FQNNGV.

The V call is TRBV28, the J call TRBJ2-5, with D uncertain. CDR1 and CDR2 (germline): MDHEN, SYDVKM. Trimming took off 6 bases at V and 5 bases at J, with 13 bases between the two ends. This CDR3 region has 13 residues. The CDR3 sequence is CASSTPSRETQYF. The DNA of the CDR3 is TGTGCCAGCAGCACGCCTTCCCGGGAGACCCAGTACTTC.

This clone was seen more than once but under ten times. The rearrangement uses TRBV7-2 and TRBJ1-5; 8 bases fit TRBD1. The trim removed 3 bases at V and 2 bases at J, leaving 0 bases unmatched. The CDR3 length is 14 residues. Germline V gene lookup returns CDR1 SGHTA and CDR2 FQGNSA. The CDR3 loop reads CASSLTGGNQPQHF. The CDR3 DNA reads TGTGCCAGCAGCTTGACAGGGGGCAATCAGCCCCAGCATTTT.

The V and J genes are TRBV11-3 and TRBJ1-1; D uncertain. The V and J ends lost 3 bases and 4 bases respectively, with 15 bases between them. Germline CDR1 is SGHNT and CDR2 is YENEEA. The CDR3 totals 15 residues. CDR3 loop: CASSLAYQEVTEAFF. The CDR3 bases are TGTGCCAGCAGCTTGGCCTATCAGGAGGTCACTGAAGCTTTCTTT.

The chain is built from TRBV28 and TRBJ2-5; D might be TRBD2 (5 bases). The ends were cut back, 3 bases at V and 4 bases at J, with 15 bases in the middle. This CDR3 region has 15 residues. The germline CDR1 and CDR2 sequences are MDHEN and SYDVKM. The CDR3 loop reads CASSFGQDEGETQYF. CDR3 nucleotide sequence: TGTGCCAGCAGTTTCGGCCAAGACGAGGGAGAGACCCAGTACTTC.

CDR3 bases: TGTGCCAGCAGTGCGGGACTAGCGGGAGAATCGTCGTTCTTC. It yields the protein CASSAGLAGESSFF. This chain joins TRBV25-1 and TRBJ2-1, with TRBD2 matching 14 bases. The CDR3 is 14 residues long. Per the germline V gene, CDR1 is MGHDK and CDR2 is SYGVNS. V lost 4 bases, J lost 15 bases, and 8 bases stayed unmatched. The full variable domain, its missing parts supplied by reference TRBV25-1 and TRBJ2-1, is EADIYQTPRYLVIGTGKKITLECSQTMGHDKMYWYQQDPGMELHLIHYSYGVNSTEKGDLSSESTVSRIRTEHFPLTLESARPSHTSQYLCASSAGLAGESSFFGPGTRLTVL.

The J gene is TRBJ1-2, the V gene TRBV29-1; no firm D call. The CDR3 is made up of 13 amino acids. V shed 4 bases and J shed 5 bases, with 14 bases lying between them. Germline V gives CDR1 SQVTM, CDR2 ANQGSEA. The CDR3 here is CSVVSDRYYGYTF. The DNA of the CDR3 is TGCAGCGTTGTCTCAGACCGATATTATGGCTACACCTTC.

The CDR3 is CASSLELAVYNEQFF. The CDR3 bases are TGTGCCAGCAGCTTAGAGCTAGCGGTATACAATGAGCAGTTCTTC. The chain joins TRBV7-9 to TRBJ2-1; 7 positions match TRBD2. Looked up from germline, CDR1 is SEHNR and CDR2 is FQNEAQ (reference sequence). V trimming: 1 base; J trimming: 4 bases; junction bases outside the gene matches: 4. The CDR3 is made up of 15 amino acids.

This sequence joins TRBV7-9 and TRBJ1-2; D unclear. From germline, CDR1 is SEHNR and CDR2 FQNEAQ (reference sequence). V gave up 2 bases and J gave up 3 bases, with 10 bases separating them. The CDR3 runs to 14 residues. CDR3 nucleotides: TGTGCCAGCAGCTTACGGGGAGCCGACTATGGCTACACCTTC. Translated, it gives CASSLRGADYGYTF. The whole variable domain, filled in from reference TRBV7-9 and TRBJ1-2, reads DTGVSQNPRHKITKRGQNVTFRCDPISEHNRLYWYRQTLGQGPEFLTYFQNEAQLEKSRLLSDRFSAERPKGSFSTLEIQRTEQGDSAMYLCASSLRGADYGYTFGSGTRLTVV.

The CDR3 here is CASSFLKRTGPNTNEKLFF. The CDR3, as DNA: TGTGCCAGCAGCTTTCTCAAACGGACAGGGCCTAATACTAATGAAAAACTGTTTTTT. This chain joins TRBV5-4 and TRBJ1-4; 8 bases map to TRBD1. CDR1 is SGHNT, CDR2 YYREEE, per germline (reference sequence). CDR3 length: 19 residues. The junction had 14 bases not matched to a gene; V was cut back by 2 bases and J by 2 bases.